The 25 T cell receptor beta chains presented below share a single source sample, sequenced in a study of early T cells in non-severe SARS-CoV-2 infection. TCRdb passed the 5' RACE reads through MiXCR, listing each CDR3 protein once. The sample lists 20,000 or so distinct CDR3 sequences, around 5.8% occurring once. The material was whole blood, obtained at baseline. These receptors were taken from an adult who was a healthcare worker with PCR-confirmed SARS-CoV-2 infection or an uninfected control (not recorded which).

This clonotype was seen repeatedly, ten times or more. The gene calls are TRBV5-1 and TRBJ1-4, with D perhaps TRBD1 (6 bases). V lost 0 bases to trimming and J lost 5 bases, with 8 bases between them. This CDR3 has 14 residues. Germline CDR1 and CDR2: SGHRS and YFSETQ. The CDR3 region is CASSLAGVNEKLFF. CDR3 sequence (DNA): TGCGCCAGCAGCTTGGCAGGGGTAAATGAAAAACTGTTTTTT.

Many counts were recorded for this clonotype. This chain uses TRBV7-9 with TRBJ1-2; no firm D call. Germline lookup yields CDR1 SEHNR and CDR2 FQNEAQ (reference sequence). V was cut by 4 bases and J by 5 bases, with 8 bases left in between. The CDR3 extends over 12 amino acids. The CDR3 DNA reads TGTGCCAGCAGCTCCGACGCTTATGGCTACACCTTC. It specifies CASSSDAYGYTF.

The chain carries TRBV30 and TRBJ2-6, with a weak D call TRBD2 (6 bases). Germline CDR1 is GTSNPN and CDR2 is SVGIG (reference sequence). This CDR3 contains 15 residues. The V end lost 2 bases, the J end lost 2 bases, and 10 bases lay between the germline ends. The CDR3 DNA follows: TGTGCCTGGAGTACCGGGAGCGCTGGGGCCAACGTCCTGACTTTC. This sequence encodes CAWSTGSAGANVLTF.

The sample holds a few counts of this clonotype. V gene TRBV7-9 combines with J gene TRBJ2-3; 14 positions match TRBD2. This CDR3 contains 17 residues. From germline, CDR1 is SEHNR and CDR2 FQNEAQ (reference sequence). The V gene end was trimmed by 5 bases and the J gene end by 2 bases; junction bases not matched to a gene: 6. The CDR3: CASSRGTSGGHTDTQYF. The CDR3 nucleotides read TGTGCCAGCAGCCGAGGGACTAGCGGGGGCCACACAGATACGCAGTATTTT.

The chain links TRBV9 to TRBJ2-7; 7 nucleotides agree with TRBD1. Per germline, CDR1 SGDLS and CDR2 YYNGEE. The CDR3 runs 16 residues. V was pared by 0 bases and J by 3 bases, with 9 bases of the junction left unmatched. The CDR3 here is CASSVEPGQSNYEQYF. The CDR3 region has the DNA TGTGCCAGCAGCGTAGAACCGGGACAGAGTAACTACGAGCAGTACTTC.

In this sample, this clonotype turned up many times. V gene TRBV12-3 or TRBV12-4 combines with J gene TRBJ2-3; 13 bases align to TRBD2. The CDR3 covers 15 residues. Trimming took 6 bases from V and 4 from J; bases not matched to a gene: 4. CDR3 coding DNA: TGTGCCAGCAGGTGGACTAGCGGGGGTGCAGATACGCAGTATTTT. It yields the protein CASRWTSGGADTQYF.

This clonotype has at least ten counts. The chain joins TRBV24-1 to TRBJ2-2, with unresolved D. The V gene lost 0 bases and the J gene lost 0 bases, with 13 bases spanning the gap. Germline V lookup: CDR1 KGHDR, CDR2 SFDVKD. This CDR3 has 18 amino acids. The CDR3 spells CATSDLSGLTSNTGELFF. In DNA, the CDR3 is TGTGCCACCAGTGATTTGAGTGGCCTGACCTCGAACACCGGGGAGCTGTTTTTT.

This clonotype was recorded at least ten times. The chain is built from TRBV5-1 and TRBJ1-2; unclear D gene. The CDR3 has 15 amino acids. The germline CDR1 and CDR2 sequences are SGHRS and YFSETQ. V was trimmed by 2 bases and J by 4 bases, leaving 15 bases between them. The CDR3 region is CASSLEPARRYGYTF. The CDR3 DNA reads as TGCGCCAGCAGCTTAGAGCCAGCCCGGCGCTATGGCTACACCTTC. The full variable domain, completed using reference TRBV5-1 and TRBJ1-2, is KAGVTQTPRYLIKTRGQQVTLSCSPISGHRSVSWYQQTPGQGLQFLFEYFSETQRNKGNFPGRFSGRQFSNSRSEMNVSTLELGDSALYLCASSLEPARRYGYTFGSGTRLTVV.

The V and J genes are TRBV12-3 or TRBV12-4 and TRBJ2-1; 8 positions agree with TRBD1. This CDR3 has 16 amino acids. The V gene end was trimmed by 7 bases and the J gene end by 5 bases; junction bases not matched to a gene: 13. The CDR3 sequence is CASTSWLRDRNNEQFF. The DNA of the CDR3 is TGTGCCAGCACTTCGTGGCTCCGGGACAGGAACAATGAGCAGTTCTTC.

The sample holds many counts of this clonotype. In DNA, the CDR3 is TGTGCCAGCAGCTCGACAGCAGTGAACACTGAAGCTTTCTTT. It encodes CASSSTAVNTEAFF. The chain has TRBV7-9 and TRBJ1-1; possible D gene TRBD1, 5 bases. There are 14 residues in the CDR3. Germline values: CDR1 SEHNR, CDR2 FQNEAQ (reference sequence). V was trimmed by 4 bases and J by 0 bases, leaving 9 bases between them. Together with reference TRBV7-9 and TRBJ1-1, the CDR3 gives the full variable domain: DTGVSQNPRHKITKRGQNVTFRCDPISEHNRLYWYRQTLGQGPEFLTYFQNEAQLEKSRLLSDRFSAERPKGSFSTLEIQRTEQGDSAMYLCASSSTAVNTEAFFGQGTRLTVV.

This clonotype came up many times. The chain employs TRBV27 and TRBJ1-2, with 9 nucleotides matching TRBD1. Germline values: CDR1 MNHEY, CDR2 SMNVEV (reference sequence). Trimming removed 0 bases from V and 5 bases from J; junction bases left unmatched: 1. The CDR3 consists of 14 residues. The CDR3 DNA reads TGTGCCAGCAGTTTATCGGGACAGGGTTATGGCTACACCTTC. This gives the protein CASSLSGQGYGYTF.

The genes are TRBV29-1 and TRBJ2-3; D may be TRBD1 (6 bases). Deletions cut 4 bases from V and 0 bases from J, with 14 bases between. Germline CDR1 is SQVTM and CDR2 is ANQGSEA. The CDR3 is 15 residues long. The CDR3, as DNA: TGCAGCGTTGCGGGGACATTGTCTAGCACAGATACGCAGTATTTT. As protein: CSVAGTLSSTDTQYF.

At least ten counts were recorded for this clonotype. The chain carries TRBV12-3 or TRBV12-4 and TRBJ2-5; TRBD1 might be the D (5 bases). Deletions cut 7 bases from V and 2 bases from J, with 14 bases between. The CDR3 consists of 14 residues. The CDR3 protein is CASKAGHSQETQYF. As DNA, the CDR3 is TGTGCCAGCAAGGCAGGGCACAGTCAAGAGACCCAGTACTTC.

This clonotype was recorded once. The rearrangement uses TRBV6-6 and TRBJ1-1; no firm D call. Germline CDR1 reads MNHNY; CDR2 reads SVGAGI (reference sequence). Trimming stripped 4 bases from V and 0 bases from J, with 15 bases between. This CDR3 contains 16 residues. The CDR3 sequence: CASSSRRSIMNTEAFF. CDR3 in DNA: TGTGCCAGCAGTTCCAGACGGTCTATCATGAACACTGAAGCTTTCTTT.

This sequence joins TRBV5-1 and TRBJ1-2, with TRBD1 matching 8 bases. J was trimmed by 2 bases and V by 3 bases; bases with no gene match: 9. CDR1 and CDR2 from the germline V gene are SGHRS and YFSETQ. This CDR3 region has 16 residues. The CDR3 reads CASSYTGQGRNYGYTF. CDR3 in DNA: TGCGCCAGCAGCTACACAGGACAGGGAAGAAACTATGGCTACACCTTC.

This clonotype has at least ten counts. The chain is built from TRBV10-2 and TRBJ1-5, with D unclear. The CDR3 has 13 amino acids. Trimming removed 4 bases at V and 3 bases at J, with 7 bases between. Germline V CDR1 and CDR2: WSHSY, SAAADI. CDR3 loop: CASSVGLNQPQHF. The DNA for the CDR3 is TGCGCCAGCAGTGTCGGACTCAATCAGCCCCAGCATTTT.

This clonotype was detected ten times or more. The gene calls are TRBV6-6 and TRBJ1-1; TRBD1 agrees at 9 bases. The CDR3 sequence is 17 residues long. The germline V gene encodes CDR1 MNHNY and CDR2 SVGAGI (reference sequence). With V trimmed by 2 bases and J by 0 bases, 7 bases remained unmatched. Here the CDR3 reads CASSYVRTGVMNTEAFF. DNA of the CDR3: TGTGCCAGCAGTTACGTCCGGACAGGGGTGATGAACACTGAAGCTTTCTTT.

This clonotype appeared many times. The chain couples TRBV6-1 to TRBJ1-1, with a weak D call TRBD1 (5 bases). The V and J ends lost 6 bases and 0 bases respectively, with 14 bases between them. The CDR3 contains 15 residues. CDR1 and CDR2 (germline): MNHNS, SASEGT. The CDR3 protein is CASRGLGAMNTEAFF. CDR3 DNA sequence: TGTGCCAGCAGAGGCTTAGGGGCGATGAACACTGAAGCTTTCTTT.

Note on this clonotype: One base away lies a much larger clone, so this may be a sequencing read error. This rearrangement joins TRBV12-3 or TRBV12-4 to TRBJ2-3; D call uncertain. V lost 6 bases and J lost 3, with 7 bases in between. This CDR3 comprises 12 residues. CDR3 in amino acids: CASSRATDTQYF. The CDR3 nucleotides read TGTGCCAGCAGCCGGGCGACAGATACGCAGTATTTT.

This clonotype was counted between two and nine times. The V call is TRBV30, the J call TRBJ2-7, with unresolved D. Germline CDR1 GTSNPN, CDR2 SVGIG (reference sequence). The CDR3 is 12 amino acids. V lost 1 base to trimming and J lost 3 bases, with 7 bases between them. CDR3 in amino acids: CAWSGGLYEQYF. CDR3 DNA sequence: TGTGCCTGGAGTGGAGGTCTCTACGAGCAGTACTTC.

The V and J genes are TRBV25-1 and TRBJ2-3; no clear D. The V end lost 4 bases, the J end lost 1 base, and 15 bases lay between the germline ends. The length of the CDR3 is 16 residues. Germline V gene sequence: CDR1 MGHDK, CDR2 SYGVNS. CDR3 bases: TGTGCCAGCAGTGCTTTGGGTATGGCAGGCACAGATACGCAGTATTTT. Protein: CASSALGMAGTDTQYF.

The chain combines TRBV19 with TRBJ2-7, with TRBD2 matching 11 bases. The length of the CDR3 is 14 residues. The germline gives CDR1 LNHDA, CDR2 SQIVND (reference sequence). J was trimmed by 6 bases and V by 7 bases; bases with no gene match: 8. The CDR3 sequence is CASIGTGTSGEQYF. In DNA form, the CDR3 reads TGTGCCAGTATAGGAACCGGGACTAGCGGCGAGCAGTACTTC.

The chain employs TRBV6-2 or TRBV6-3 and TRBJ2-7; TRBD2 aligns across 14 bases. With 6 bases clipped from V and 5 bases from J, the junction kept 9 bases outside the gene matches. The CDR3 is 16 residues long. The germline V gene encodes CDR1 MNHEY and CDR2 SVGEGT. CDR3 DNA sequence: TGTGCCAGCAGCCGCGGGACTAGCGGGGGCCGGGACGAGCAGTACTTC. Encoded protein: CASSRGTSGGRDEQYF.

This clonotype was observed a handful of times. The chain's CDR3 is CAITGEINTGELFF. The CDR3 DNA reads TGTGCCATCACAGGGGAGATAAACACCGGGGAGCTGTTTTTT. The chain couples TRBV10-3 to TRBJ2-2, with a tentative D call TRBD1 (6 bases). Germline V gives CDR1 ENHRY, CDR2 SYGVKD. The CDR3 contains 14 residues. Trimming pared 7 bases from V and 2 bases from J, leaving 11 bases between.

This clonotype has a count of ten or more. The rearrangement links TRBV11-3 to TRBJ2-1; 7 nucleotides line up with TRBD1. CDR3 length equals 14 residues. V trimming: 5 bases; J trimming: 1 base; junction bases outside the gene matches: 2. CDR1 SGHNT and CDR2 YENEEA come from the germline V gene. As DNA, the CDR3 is TGTGCCAGCAGCGACAGGGTGTCCTACAATGAGCAGTTCTTC. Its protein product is CASSDRVSYNEQFF.